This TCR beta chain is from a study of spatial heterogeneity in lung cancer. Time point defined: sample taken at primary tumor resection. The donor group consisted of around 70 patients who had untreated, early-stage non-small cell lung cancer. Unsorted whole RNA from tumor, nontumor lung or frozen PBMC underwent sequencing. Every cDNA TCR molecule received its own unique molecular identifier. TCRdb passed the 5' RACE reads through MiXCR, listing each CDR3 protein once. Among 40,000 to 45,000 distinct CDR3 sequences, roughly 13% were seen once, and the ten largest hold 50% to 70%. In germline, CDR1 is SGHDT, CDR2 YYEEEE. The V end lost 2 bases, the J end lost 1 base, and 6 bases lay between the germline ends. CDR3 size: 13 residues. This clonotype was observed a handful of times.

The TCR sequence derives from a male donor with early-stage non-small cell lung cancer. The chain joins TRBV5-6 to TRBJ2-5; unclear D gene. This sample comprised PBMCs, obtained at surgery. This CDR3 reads CASSLWVQETQYF. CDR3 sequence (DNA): TGTGCCAGCAGCTTATGGGTCCAAGAGACCCAGTACTTC.